The next 14 T cell receptor beta chains were all read from a single sample in a study of T cells in Graves' hyperthyroidism and ophthalmopathy. Using RNA transcripts as the source, TCR beta CDR3 regions were amplified. TCR CDR3 underwent first-round RT-PCR with the HTBI primer set. MiXCR was run by TCRdb on the multiplex PCR reads, yielding one entry per CDR3 protein. This sample has about 500,000 distinct CDR3 sequences, with about 15% found just once. Sequencing used blood. These receptors came from a young woman with Graves' ophthalmopathy.

This clonotype was detected only a few times. The V and J genes are TRBV4-2 and TRBJ2-7; 10 nucleotides match TRBD2. The germline gives CDR1 LGHNA, CDR2 YNFKEQ. V was clipped by 0 bases and J by 1 base; unmatched bases: 3. CDR3 size: 16 residues. The CDR3 loop reads CASSQDSGRPSYEQYF. CDR3 DNA: TGTGCCAGCAGCCAAGATAGCGGGAGGCCATCCTACGAGCAGTACTTC.

J is TRBJ1-2 and V is TRBV28; D is perhaps TRBD1 (6 bases). CDR1 is MDHEN and CDR2 is SYDVKM in the germline V gene. The ends were cut back, 5 bases at V and 5 bases at J, with 12 bases in the middle. CDR3 length: 13 amino acids. Here the CDR3 reads CASSLLGQYGYTF. DNA of the CDR3: TGTGCCAGCAGTCTCTTAGGACAGTATGGCTACACCTTC.

This clonotype was counted at least ten times. The rearrangement links TRBV6-2 or TRBV6-3 to TRBJ1-5; no definite D call. The CDR3 consists of 12 residues. The ends were cut back, 10 bases at V and 6 bases at J, with 13 bases in the middle. Germline V lookup: CDR1 MNHEY, CDR2 SVGEGT. The CDR3 loop is CATTTPGQPQHF. The CDR3 DNA reads as TGTGCCACCACCACGCCCGGTCAGCCCCAGCATTTT.

This clonotype was counted a few times. This chain uses TRBV4-1 with TRBJ2-1; TRBD2 matches 10 bases. The CDR3 has 16 amino acids. Germline V gene sequence: CDR1 MGHRA, CDR2 YSYEKL. The V segment lost 5 bases and the J segment 10 bases; nucleotides outside the gene matches: 14. The CDR3 protein is CASSGILAGFQREQFF. The CDR3 nucleotides are TGCGCCAGCAGCGGAATACTAGCGGGGTTTCAGAGGGAGCAGTTCTTC.

This clonotype was observed a handful of times. The chain is built from TRBV28 and TRBJ1-3; D remains unclear. The CDR3 runs to 17 residues. The germline V gene has CDR1 MDHEN and CDR2 SYDVKM. Trimming shortened V by 2 bases and J by 1 base, and 15 bases separated the two germline ends. CDR3 in DNA: TGTGCCAGCAGTTTAGTCCAGGAACTTGAGTCTGGAAACACCATATATTTT. Encoded protein: CASSLVQELESGNTIYF.

This clonotype has just a few counts. The chain combines TRBV7-3 with TRBJ2-3; TRBD2 matches 8 bases. Trimming removed 2 bases from V and 2 bases from J; junction bases left unmatched: 3. This CDR3 comprises 15 residues. Germline CDR1 and CDR2: SGHTA and FQGTGA. The CDR3 bases are TGTGCCAGCAGCTTACGGGGGGGGCTCACAGATACGCAGTATTTT. This encodes CASSLRGGLTDTQYF.

This clonotype was observed at least ten times. The V gene is TRBV20-1, the J gene TRBJ2-5; maybe TRBD2 (5 bases). This CDR3 has 15 residues. Per germline, CDR1 DFQATT and CDR2 SNEGSKA (reference sequence). Trimming stripped 0 bases from V and 2 bases from J, with 13 bases between. Here the CDR3 DNA reads TGCAGTGCTAGAGATTACGGTAGGGAGCAAGAGACCCAGTACTTC. Its translation is CSARDYGREQETQYF.

This clonotype appeared many times. CDR3 sequence reads: CASSVISGAPQDTQYF. CDR3 DNA sequence: TGTGCCAGCAGCGTCATTTCTGGGGCTCCCCAGGATACGCAGTATTTT. The V and J genes are TRBV9 and TRBJ2-3; a weak D match, TRBD1 (5 bases). The CDR3 runs to 16 residues. V was clipped by 2 bases and J by 6 bases, with 19 bases between them. Germline V gene lookup returns CDR1 SGDLS and CDR2 YYNGEE.

This clonotype was seen many times. The J gene is TRBJ2-3, the V gene TRBV28, with TRBD2 identical over 9 bases. The CDR3 length is 14 residues. The V segment lost 11 bases and the J segment 3 bases; nucleotides outside the gene matches: 9. Germline CDR1 and CDR2: MDHEN and SYDVKM. The CDR3 region is CAEQGGGATDTQYF. The CDR3 nucleotides are TGTGCCGAGCAAGGCGGGGGGGCAACAGATACGCAGTATTTT.

The rearrangement joins TRBV19 to TRBJ1-4; D is unclear. The CDR3 is 14 amino acids. The germline CDR1 and CDR2 sequences are LNHDA and SQIVND (reference sequence). V dropped 2 bases and J dropped 10 bases, with 14 bases sitting between them. CDR3 in amino acids: CASSITSSNRKLFF. The CDR3 DNA is TGTGCCAGTAGTATAACCTCCAGCAACAGAAAACTGTTTTTT. The full variable domain, rest sourced from reference TRBV19 and TRBJ1-4, is DGGITQSPKYLFRKEGQNVTLSCEQNLNHDAMYWYRQDPGQGLRLIYYSQIVNDFQKGDIAEGYSVSREKKESFPLTVTSAQKNPTAFYLCASSITSSNRKLFFGSGTQLSVL.

This clonotype was counted many times. The rearrangement links TRBV20-1 to TRBJ1-1; D is ambiguous. This CDR3 comprises 14 residues. Trimming removed 1 base at V and 1 base at J, with 10 bases between. CDR1 and CDR2 from the germline V gene are DFQATT and SNEGSKA (reference sequence). CDR3 sequence (DNA): TGCAGTGCTAGAGCGTGCGCGGAGAACACTGAAGCTTTCTTT. Amino acid sequence: CSARACAENTEAFF.

The table lists this clonotype with a few counts. The chain recombines TRBV30 with TRBJ2-3, with D possibly being TRBD2 (6 bases). CDR3 size: 15 residues. The V and J ends lost 5 bases and 5 bases respectively, with 20 bases between them. Germline lookup yields CDR1 GTSNPN and CDR2 SVGIG (reference sequence). The CDR3 bases are TGTGCCTGGGCCGACGAGGGGCAGGGAGGAGATACGCAGTATTTT. It codes for CAWADEGQGGDTQYF.

The table lists this clonotype with a few counts. This chain joins TRBV4-1 and TRBJ2-3; no firm D call. CDR1 and CDR2 from the germline V gene are MGHRA and YSYEKL. V lost 0 bases, J lost 4 bases, and 8 bases lay in between. The CDR3 totals 14 residues. The CDR3 region is CASSQEQRSDTQYF. For the CDR3, the DNA is TGCGCCAGCAGCCAAGAACAGAGGTCAGATACGCAGTATTTT.

The CDR3 here is CAWSVQGYHTDTQYF. The CDR3 DNA sequence: TGTGCCTGGAGTGTACAAGGATACCACACAGATACGCAGTATTTT. The rearrangement joins TRBV30 to TRBJ2-3; D unclear. With 0 bases removed from V and 2 bases from J, the gap between germline ends came to 12 bases. The CDR3 is 15 residues long. From germline, CDR1 is GTSNPN and CDR2 SVGIG (reference sequence).